These T cell receptor beta chains were read from a single sample in a study of identifying expanded T cells in peripheral blood. Here immunoSEQ multiplex PCR was the method, and the copy in TCRdb shows in-frame clones only, minus some. Found here are approximately 110,000 clones, about 87% of them singletons; the top ten hold roughly 7.6%. Material: blood. Every receptor here comes from a person aged 18-69 years in good health. Each CDR3 is given with its conserved first and last residue. The D gene is left open where the match is weak. Size is stated for part of the rows, as once, few or many counts, or as a class when the clone is expanded.

V	D	J	size	DNA	CDR3
TRBV7-2	-	TRBJ2-7	once	TGTGCCAGCAGCCCCGGTTTGGCAGGAGACTACGAGCAGTACTTC	CASSPGLAGDYEQYF
TRBV7-2	-	TRBJ1-1	once	TGTGCCAGCAGACTTGGTTTGGATAACACTGAAGCTTTCTTT	CASRLGLDNTEAFF
TRBV5-1	-	TRBJ2-3	-	TGCGCCAGCAGCTTACAGACAGGCACAGATACGCAGTATTTT	CASSLQTGTDTQYF
TRBV18	-	TRBJ1-5	-	TGTGCCAGCTCACCACTTGGGGGGGCGTTAGCCCAGCCCCAGCATTTT	CASSPLGGALAQPQHF
TRBV19	TRBD1	TRBJ2-7	-	TGTGCCAGTAGCCGCGGGACAGGGGTCTACGAGCAGTACTTC	CASSRGTGVYEQYF
TRBV7-2	TRBD1	TRBJ2-7	-	TGTGCCAGCAGCCTAGGACAGGGGGCCAACGAGCAGTACTTC	CASSLGQGANEQYF
TRBV2	TRBD1	TRBJ1-1	-	TGTGCCAGCAGTGAACTAGGCAGGGGGCTGAGGGCTTTCTTT	CASSELGRGLRAFF
TRBV7-9	-	TRBJ1-5	-	TGTGCCAGCAGCTTAGGGACGGACAATCAGCCCCAGCATTTT	CASSLGTDNQPQHF
TRBV19	-	TRBJ2-1	-	TGTGCCAGTAGTCGGTCGGGGGATGAGCAGTTCTTC	CASSRSGDEQFF
TRBV28	-	TRBJ2-3	-	TGTGCCAGCAGTTTCCAATTAGCGGCATACGAGTCACGAGATACGCAGTATTTT	CASSFQLAAYESRDTQYF
TRBV7-8	-	TRBJ2-3	once	TGTGCCAGCAGCTCCCCGATTATACGCACAGATACGCAGTATTTT	CASSSPIIRTDTQYF
TRBV4-2	-	TRBJ2-3	few	TGTGCCAGCAGCCAAGATAACAGCTACACAGATACGCAGTATTTT	CASSQDNSYTDTQYF
TRBV6-1	-	TRBJ2-3	-	TGTGCCAGCAGATCTAGCACAGATACGCAGTATTTT	CASRSSTDTQYF
TRBV14	-	TRBJ1-1	-	TGTGCCAGCAGCCAAGTAATCGCCATGGGGAGGTTGAACACTGAAGCTTTCTTT	CASSQVIAMGRLNTEAFF
TRBV5-1	-	TRBJ2-7	-	TGCGCCAGCAGGCCCCTCCGGGACTCAACGTTAGTAAAGCAGTACTTC	CASRPLRDSTLVKQYF
TRBV30	TRBD2	TRBJ2-1	-	TGTGCCTGGACCGGACTAGCGGGGATTGAGCAGTTCTTC	CAWTGLAGIEQFF
TRBV15	-	TRBJ1-2	-	TGTGCCACCAGCAGAGACAGGGATGGCTACACCTTC	CATSRDRDGYTF
TRBV27	-	TRBJ2-7	-	TGTGCCAGCAGTCAAGGCCCCGGATTGTACGAGCAGTACTTC	CASSQGPGLYEQYF
TRBV7-2	TRBD1	TRBJ1-1	-	TGTGCCACCAGGGACAGCCTCATGAACACTGAAGCTTTCTTT	CATRDSLMNTEAFF
TRBV5-6	TRBD2	TRBJ2-7	-	TGTGCCAGCAGCGGAGGGACTAGCGGGGGGACTCTTTTCTCCTACGAGCAGTACTTC	CASSGGTSGGTLFSYEQYF
TRBV14	TRBD1	TRBJ2-7	-	TGTGCCAGCAGCCAGGCCGGGACAGGGACCTACGAGCAGTACTTC	CASSQAGTGTYEQYF
TRBV4-2	-	TRBJ1-3	-	TGTGCCAGCAGTAACCCTTTTCCAGGGTTCGGGGGAAACACCATATATTTT	CASSNPFPGFGGNTIYF
TRBV7-8	-	TRBJ2-7	-	TGTGCCAGCAGCCAAGGGGGGGGCTACTCCTACGAGCAGTACTTC	CASSQGGGYSYEQYF
TRBV28	-	TRBJ1-1	-	TGTGCCAGCAGCCGTCGAGGGGGGCTGGTCACTGAAGCTTTCTTT	CASSRRGGLVTEAFF
TRBV9	TRBD1	TRBJ2-1	-	TGTGCCAGCAGCGTCCTACAGGGGGGTTTTTACAATGAGCAGTTCTTC	CASSVLQGGFYNEQFF
TRBV18	TRBD1	TRBJ2-2	-	TGTGCCAGCTCACCAACGACAGGGAAGGGGGAGCTGTTTTTT	CASSPTTGKGELFF
TRBV7-2	-	TRBJ2-2	-	TGTGCCAGCAGACGAGACACCTCGAACACCGGGGAGCTGTTTTTT	CASRRDTSNTGELFF
TRBV7-2	TRBD2	TRBJ2-5	-	TGTGCCAGCAGGCTAGCGGGGGAAGAGACCCAGTACTTC	CASRLAGEETQYF
TRBV2	-	TRBJ2-7	once	TGTGCCAGCAGGATGAATGGGGGAACCTACGAGCAGTACTTC	CASRMNGGTYEQYF
TRBV5-8	-	TRBJ1-4	few	TGTGCCAGCAGCTTGGTCTCGAACAGAGGGGAAAAACTGTTTTTT	CASSLVSNRGEKLFF